This T cell receptor beta chain came from a study of lymphopenia after photon versus proton radiotherapy (dated by TCRdb to between 2019 and 2020). Turning to the overall study: Photon and proton radiation therapy were compared by the study for their immunological effects in patients with gastrointestinal tumors who developed high-grade lymphopenia. The roughly 18 patients in the cohort had gastrointestinal tumors, were treated with either photon or proton therapy, and subsequently developed lymphopenia. The goal of the study was to characterize the differences between the two radiation modalities in how they affect the immune system. Broader findings and caveats from the paper: Across the cohort, a larger post-nadir drop in TCR diversity was inversely correlated with overall survival time among patients who died. After the lymphocyte count nadir, photon-treated repertoires showed oligoclonal expansion, especially of CD8+ Temra cells, which drove the drop in diversity. The survival association was assessed only in patients who died, and the authors presented better survival with proton therapy as a possibility rather than a demonstrated result. Relative stability during treatment was observed in proton-treated patients, whereas loss of naive T cells and TCR diversity and gain of effector/memory populations were observed in photon-treated patients.

This clone occurred a few times. No cognate antigen has been identified for it. Base qualities are not recorded, but no much larger clone differs from it by a single base. This CDR3 is also generated by other DNA sequences in the sample. The library was built by means of the immunoSEQ multiplex PCR assay. Alongside multiparametric flow cytometry, deep sequencing of rearranged TCR beta loci was used to profile the T cell repertoires. TCRdb took this table from immuneACCESS and kept in-frame rearrangements with V and J called. Such tables lack part of the clones; where checked against another copy, unresolved V genes explain under half of the gap, and the rest is unexplained. The sample has around 50,000 clones on record, about 81% of them singletons. The top ten clones comprise around 2% of the sample. The origin of this receptor is a man between 60 and 75 years old with pancreatic cancer. The sequencing used peripheral blood, collected from a patient treated with proton-based radiotherapy.

The DNA sequence follows: TGCGCCAGCAGCTGGGGTACTACGGGGGAGCAGTACTTC. Translated, this is CASSWGTTGEQYF. The V and J segments used are TRBV5-1 and TRBJ2-7; TRBD2 is a possible D gene, resting on 5 matching bases. Between the V and J ends, shortened by 3 bases and 7 bases respectively, the junction contains 14 bases. The germline V gene yields SGHRS for CDR1 and YFSETQ for CDR2. The CDR3 numbers 13 residues from cysteine through phenylalanine. The CDR3 DNA has 39 bases and is translated from base 1.